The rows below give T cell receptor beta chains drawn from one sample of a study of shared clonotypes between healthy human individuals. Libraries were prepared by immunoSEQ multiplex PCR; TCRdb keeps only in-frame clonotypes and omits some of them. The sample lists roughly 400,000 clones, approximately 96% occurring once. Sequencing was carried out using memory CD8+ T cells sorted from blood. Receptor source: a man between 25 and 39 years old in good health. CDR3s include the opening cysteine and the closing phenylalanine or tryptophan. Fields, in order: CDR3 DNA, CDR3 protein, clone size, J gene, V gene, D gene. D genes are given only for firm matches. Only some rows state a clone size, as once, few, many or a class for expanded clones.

CDR3 DNA: TGTGCCAGTAGGATCTCCTATAATTCACCCCTCCACTTT; CDR3 protein: CASRISYNSPLHF; clone size: -; J gene: TRBJ1-6; V gene: TRBV19; D gene: -
CDR3 DNA: TGTGCCAGCAGTTTACTCGGAATCCCTAGCGGGAGGTTATCCGAGCAGTACTTC; CDR3 protein: CASSLLGIPSGRLSEQYF; clone size: -; J gene: TRBJ2-7; V gene: TRBV28; D gene: TRBD2
CDR3 DNA: TGTGCCAGTAGTGCTCGACGATCAACTGGAAACACCATATATTTT; CDR3 protein: CASSARRSTGNTIYF; clone size: -; J gene: TRBJ1-3; V gene: TRBV19; D gene: -
CDR3 DNA: TGCGCCAGCAGCTTGGAAAACCTCTACGAGCAGTACTTC; CDR3 protein: CASSLENLYEQYF; clone size: -; J gene: TRBJ2-7; V gene: TRBV5-1; D gene: -
CDR3 DNA: TGTGCCAGCAGTGAAGCGGGGACGGTTGGCAATCAGCCCCAGCATTTT; CDR3 protein: CASSEAGTVGNQPQHF; clone size: -; J gene: TRBJ1-5; V gene: TRBV2; D gene: -
CDR3 DNA: TGCGCCACTAAGGTTGGGGGAGGCACTAGCACAGATACGCAGTATTTT; CDR3 protein: CATKVGGGTSTDTQYF; clone size: -; J gene: TRBJ2-3; V gene: TRBV10-2; D gene: -
CDR3 DNA: TGTGCCAGCAGTTTACCAGGGACGAACACTGAAGCTTTCTTT; CDR3 protein: CASSLPGTNTEAFF; clone size: -; J gene: TRBJ1-1; V gene: TRBV27; D gene: -
CDR3 DNA: TGTGCCAGCAGCTCTACTAGACGCGAGCAGTACTTC; CDR3 protein: CASSSTRREQYF; clone size: -; J gene: TRBJ2-7; V gene: TRBV7-2; D gene: -
CDR3 DNA: TGTGCCTGGAGTCCCCAGACAAACTACGAGCAGTACTTC; CDR3 protein: CAWSPQTNYEQYF; clone size: -; J gene: TRBJ2-7; V gene: TRBV30; D gene: -
CDR3 DNA: TGTGCCAGCAGTTTGGGAGGTGAGCAGTTCTTC; CDR3 protein: CASSLGGEQFF; clone size: -; J gene: TRBJ2-1; V gene: TRBV28; D gene: -
CDR3 DNA: TGCGCCAGCAGCCAAGGGGGAGGGCCCGGGAATGAGCAGTTCTTC; CDR3 protein: CASSQGGGPGNEQFF; clone size: -; J gene: TRBJ2-1; V gene: TRBV4-1; D gene: TRBD2
CDR3 DNA: TGTGCCAGCAGTTACTCTAGCGGCACCGGGGAGCTGTTTTTT; CDR3 protein: CASSYSSGTGELFF; clone size: -; J gene: TRBJ2-2; V gene: TRBV6-5; D gene: -
CDR3 DNA: TGTGCCATCAGTGGCAGAGACTCTGGAAACACCATATATTTT; CDR3 protein: CAISGRDSGNTIYF; clone size: -; J gene: TRBJ1-3; V gene: TRBV10-3; D gene: -
CDR3 DNA: TGTGCCAGCAGCCCAACTAGCGGGTACACAGATACGCAGTATTTT; CDR3 protein: CASSPTSGYTDTQYF; clone size: -; J gene: TRBJ2-3; V gene: TRBV7-3; D gene: TRBD2
CDR3 DNA: TGCGCCAGCAGCCGGGAACCTACAGCTTACCAAGAGACCCAGTACTTC; CDR3 protein: CASSREPTAYQETQYF; clone size: -; J gene: TRBJ2-5; V gene: TRBV5-1; D gene: -
CDR3 DNA: TGTGCCAGCAGCCCACGACAAGAGACCCAGTACTTC; CDR3 protein: CASSPRQETQYF; clone size: once; J gene: TRBJ2-5; V gene: TRBV7-6; D gene: -
CDR3 DNA: TGTGCCAGCAGCAGGGGACTTATCTCTGGGGCCAACGTCCTGACTTTC; CDR3 protein: CASSRGLISGANVLTF; clone size: -; J gene: TRBJ2-6; V gene: TRBV5-4; D gene: -
CDR3 DNA: TGTGCCAGCAGCCCAACTAGCGGGACCTACAATGAGCAGTTCTTC; CDR3 protein: CASSPTSGTYNEQFF; clone size: -; J gene: TRBJ2-1; V gene: TRBV7-3; D gene: TRBD2
CDR3 DNA: TGTGCCAGCCCCCCGGGGCCCCCCTCCTCCTACGAGCAGTACTTC; CDR3 protein: CASPPGPPSSYEQYF; clone size: -; J gene: TRBJ2-7; V gene: TRBV6-1; D gene: -
CDR3 DNA: TGTGCCAGCTCACCAGGGCGAGAGACCCAGTACTTC; CDR3 protein: CASSPGRETQYF; clone size: once; J gene: TRBJ2-5; V gene: TRBV18; D gene: -
CDR3 DNA: TGCGCCAGCAGCTTGACTAGCTCTACAGATACGCAGTATTTT; CDR3 protein: CASSLTSSTDTQYF; clone size: -; J gene: TRBJ2-3; V gene: TRBV5-1; D gene: -
CDR3 DNA: TGTGCCAGCAGCTTAACAGGGGGTAGTCTCAATCAGCCCCAGCATTTT; CDR3 protein: CASSLTGGSLNQPQHF; clone size: -; J gene: TRBJ1-5; V gene: TRBV7-9; D gene: TRBD1
CDR3 DNA: TGTGCCAGTAGTGGGACAGGGTCATCTTACGCCGATGGCTACACCTTC; CDR3 protein: CASSGTGSSYADGYTF; clone size: -; J gene: TRBJ1-2; V gene: TRBV19; D gene: TRBD1
CDR3 DNA: TGTGCCAGCAGCTTAGCGCTTGGAGGGACAAGCTACGAGCAGTACTTC; CDR3 protein: CASSLALGGTSYEQYF; clone size: -; J gene: TRBJ2-7; V gene: TRBV7-2; D gene: -
CDR3 DNA: TGCGCCAGCAGCCCGGGACTAGGAGATACGCAGTATTTT; CDR3 protein: CASSPGLGDTQYF; clone size: -; J gene: TRBJ2-3; V gene: TRBV5-1; D gene: TRBD2
CDR3 DNA: TGCGCCAGCAGCTTGGCCGGCGAAAGTGGCGGGGAGCTGTTTTTT; CDR3 protein: CASSLAGESGGELFF; clone size: -; J gene: TRBJ2-2; V gene: TRBV5-1; D gene: -
CDR3 DNA: TGCGCCAGCAGCTTGGAGCGGACCCAGTACTTC; CDR3 protein: CASSLERTQYF; clone size: -; J gene: TRBJ2-5; V gene: TRBV5-1; D gene: -
CDR3 DNA: TGTGCCAGCAGCAAAGATCCTAGCGGGACTCTGAGGGAGGAGCTGTTTTTT; CDR3 protein: CASSKDPSGTLREELFF; clone size: -; J gene: TRBJ2-2; V gene: TRBV21-1; D gene: -